The rows below give T cell receptor beta chains drawn from one sample of a study of blood T cell repertoires in COVID-19. Libraries were prepared by immunoSEQ multiplex PCR; TCRdb keeps only in-frame clonotypes and omits some of them. The table has 150,000 to 200,000 clones, about 90% seen once. The sequenced sample was peripheral blood. All receptors come from a woman aged 55-69 years with COVID-19, enrolled during active disease. Both conserved end residues are part of each CDR3. A D gene is named only where the DNA matches it firmly.

CDR3,DNA,J,V,D
CASSGGTGYSSPLHF,TGTGCCAGCAGCGGCGGGACAGGGTATTCTTCACCCCTCCACTTT,TRBJ1-6,TRBV9,TRBD1
CAFWGESNEKLFF,TGTGCATTTTGGGGGGAATCTAATGAAAAACTGTTTTTT,TRBJ1-4,TRBV24-1,.
CASSQPGTPPYEQYF,TGTGCCAGCTCTCAGCCCGGGACTCCACCCTACGAGCAGTACTTC,TRBJ2-7,TRBV18,.
CASSLTGGDSPLHF,TGTGCCAGCAGCCTGACAGGGGGCGATTCACCCCTCCACTTT,TRBJ1-6,TRBV3-1/TRBV3-2,TRBD1
CASSPGTGGEKLFF,TGTGCCAGCAGCCCCGGGACAGGGGGTGAAAAACTGTTTTTT,TRBJ1-4,TRBV27,TRBD1
CASSAGTGIHNEQFF,TGTGCCAGCAGCGCAGGGACAGGGATCCACAATGAGCAGTTCTTC,TRBJ2-1,TRBV9,TRBD1
CATRMGRPKRHF,TGTGCCACCAGGATGGGCAGACCTAAAAGGCATTTT,TRBJ1-5,TRBV24-1,.
CASSLGTSGRARDEQFF,TGTGCCAGCAGCTTAGGGACTAGCGGGAGGGCCAGAGATGAGCAGTTCTTC,TRBJ2-1,TRBV11-3,TRBD2
CAWSDWGELYNEQFF,TGTGCCTGGAGTGACTGGGGGGAGCTGTACAATGAGCAGTTCTTC,TRBJ2-1,TRBV30,.
CASSPRQSSYEQYF,TGTGCCAGCAGCCCCCGACAGAGTTCCTACGAGCAGTACTTC,TRBJ2-7,TRBV9,.